This record covers a single TCR beta chain. No antigen is known for it. Assay: immunoSEQ multiplex PCR; the TCRdb copy retains only in-frame clones and omits some. The sample has about 120,000 clones; roughly 90% are singletons. The data were taken from a study of cytomegalovirus exposure and HLA in healthy donors. Background on the study: The 120 or so validation repertoires were produced on the same platform as the approximately 620 repertoires of the first cohort. This was reported in a later analysis.

Broader study findings: Investigators reported around 150 TCR beta chains as tied to cytomegalovirus. Some public TCRs appeared in many individuals, while most sequences were rare. In a later analysis, first-cohort TCR clusters were found to tend to co-occur in the approximately 110 validation repertoires.

Germline assignment: CDR1 MGHDK and CDR2 SYGVNS. The CDR3 totals 14 residues. Trimming pared 3 bases from V and 2 bases from J, leaving 10 bases between. The TCR sequence derives from a woman aged 18-30 years in good health and CMV-seropositive. The chain employs TRBV25-1 and TRBJ1-1; D call uncertain. The sample was PBMCs. CDR3: CASSDSGANTEAFF. CDR3 DNA sequence: TGTGCCAGCAGTGACTCGGGAGCCAACACTGAAGCTTTCTTT.